The entry below describes one T cell receptor beta chain. Its antigen remains unidentified. The data are from a study of multiple sclerosis patients with progressive multifocal leukoencephalopathy. This CDR3 contains 13 residues. Trimming left V 3 bases short and J 8 bases short, with 13 bases between. Germline V gene sequence: CDR1 MDHEN, CDR2 SYDVKM. Study-wide results and limits: Clones expanded at PML were already present before and during natalizumab.

The assay was immunoSEQ multiplex PCR, and TCRdb's table has in-frame clones only and misses some. The data contain over 25,000 clones, about 90% of them singletons. Noted time point: time of PML onset. Prior interferon beta treatment was universal, and the PML patients were all female. T3 refers to blood collected at the onset of PML. Specimen: PBMCs, collected from a patient treated with natalizumab. This TCR was sampled from a human donor with progressive multifocal leukoencephalopathy. The V call is TRBV28, the J call TRBJ1-2; D gene unclear. In DNA, the CDR3 is TGTGCCAGCAGTTTTTTGGACCAAGGCGGCTACACCTTC. Residues: CASSFLDQGGYTF.